The clone carrying this T cell receptor (beta chain) appeared a few times. Its antigen is undetermined. This record belongs to a study of OX40 agonist ivuxolimab in advanced cancers. Study as a whole: Patients in the trial were receiving intravenous ivuxolimab every 2 weeks, at doses of 0.01 to 10 mg/kg. Three partial responders included one hepatocellular carcinoma patient and two cutaneous melanoma patients.

Some clones are missing from TCRdb's copy, which holds only in-frame ones; the method was immunoSEQ multiplex PCR. The profile shows about 51,000 clones, 65% to 85% of them singletons. Germline CDR1 is WSHSY and CDR2 is SAAADI. The V end lost 6 bases, the J end lost 6 bases, and 14 bases lay between the germline ends. This CDR3 region has 13 residues. Patients were ruled out by autoimmune disease history or systemic immunosuppression. The study's findings and limits: Doses of 0.1 to 3.0 mg/kg were accompanied by clonal expansion of CD4+ and CD8+ blood T cells by week 6.

This chain uses TRBV10-2 with TRBJ1-2, with D unresolved. Sequencing was performed on CD4+ or CD8+ T cells sorted from blood, taken in a trial of the OX40 agonist ivuxolimab. The receptor's source is an adult with an advanced solid tumor such as melanoma, head and neck, liver or kidney cancer. The CDR3 loop reads CASRALSLDGYTF. The CDR3 coding sequence is TGCGCCAGCAGGGCGCTTAGCCTCGATGGCTACACCTTC.